A single count supports the clone carrying this TCR beta chain. The antigen is undetermined. This entry is derived from a study of T cell responses to AZD1222 COVID-19 vaccine. The CDR3 runs to 15 residues. Unmatched junction bases numbered 4, after V lost 3 bases and J lost 0 bases. Germline lookup yields CDR1 SGHRS and CDR2 YFSETQ. Study-wide points: With two AZD1222 doses given, Spike-specific TCR breadth and depth both rose. Across the whole spike, CD4 TCRs peaked at regions 160-218 and 743-854. Of spike-specific TCRs, nearly half reportedly target regions left unmutated in variants.

The repertoire was sequenced with immunoSEQ multiplex PCR; TCRdb's copy has only in-frame clones and lacks some. In the table there are roughly 150,000 clones, 92% of which are singletons. This sequence joins TRBV5-1 and TRBJ2-3; 7 bases line up with TRBD1. The sample consisted of peripheral blood, taken 28 days after the second AZD1222 dose. This receptor was identified in an adult who received the AZD1222 COVID-19 vaccine. The CDR3 loop is CASSSGQLSTDTQYF. CDR3 in DNA: TGCGCCAGCAGCTCGGGACAGCTAAGCACAGATACGCAGTATTTT.